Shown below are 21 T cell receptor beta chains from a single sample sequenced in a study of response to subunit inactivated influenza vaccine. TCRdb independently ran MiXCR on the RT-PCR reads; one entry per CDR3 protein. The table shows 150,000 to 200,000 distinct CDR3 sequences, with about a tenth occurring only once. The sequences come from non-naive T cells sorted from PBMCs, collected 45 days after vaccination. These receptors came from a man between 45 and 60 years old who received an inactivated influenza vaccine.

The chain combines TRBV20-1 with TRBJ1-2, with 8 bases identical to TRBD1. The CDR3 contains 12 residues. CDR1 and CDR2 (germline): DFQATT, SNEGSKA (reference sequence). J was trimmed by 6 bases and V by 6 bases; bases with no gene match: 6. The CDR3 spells CSAAGQADGYTF. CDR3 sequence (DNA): TGCAGTGCGGCGGGACAGGCGGATGGCTACACCTTC.

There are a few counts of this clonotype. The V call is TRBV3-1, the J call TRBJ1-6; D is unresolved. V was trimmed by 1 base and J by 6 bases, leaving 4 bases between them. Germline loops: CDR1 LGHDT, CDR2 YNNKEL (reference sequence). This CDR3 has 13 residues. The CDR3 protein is CASSQGFNSPLHF. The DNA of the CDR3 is TGTGCCAGCAGCCAAGGGTTTAATTCACCCCTCCACTTT.

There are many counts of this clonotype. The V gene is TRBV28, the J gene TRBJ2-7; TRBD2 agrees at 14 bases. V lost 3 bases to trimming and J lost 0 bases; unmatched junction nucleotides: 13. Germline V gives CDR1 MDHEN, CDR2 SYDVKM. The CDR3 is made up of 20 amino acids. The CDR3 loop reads CASSFAQGLAGDTPSYEQYF. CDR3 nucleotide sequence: TGTGCCAGCAGTTTTGCGCAGGGACTAGCGGGAGACACCCCCTCCTACGAGCAGTACTTC. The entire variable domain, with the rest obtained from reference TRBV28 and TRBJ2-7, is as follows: DVKVTQSSRYLVKRTGEKVFLECVQDMDHENMFWYRQDPGLGLRLIYFSYDVKMKEKGDIPEGYSVSREKKERFSLILESASTNQTSMYLCASSFAQGLAGDTPSYEQYFGPGTRLTVT.

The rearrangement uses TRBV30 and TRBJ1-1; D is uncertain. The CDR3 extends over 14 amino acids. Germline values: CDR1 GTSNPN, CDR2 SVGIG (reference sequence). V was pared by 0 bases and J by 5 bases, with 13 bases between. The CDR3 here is CAWSVRSWGTEAFF. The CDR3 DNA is TGTGCCTGGAGTGTACGCTCTTGGGGTACTGAAGCTTTCTTT.

The CDR3 region is CASDSNYGYTF. The CDR3 DNA reads TGTGCCAGCGACTCTAACTATGGCTACACCTTC. The chain uses TRBV25-1 and TRBJ1-2; D is unclear. The germline gives CDR1 MGHDK, CDR2 SYGVNS. The CDR3 sequence is 11 residues long. V lost 8 bases and J 0 bases, leaving 4 bases between the germline ends.

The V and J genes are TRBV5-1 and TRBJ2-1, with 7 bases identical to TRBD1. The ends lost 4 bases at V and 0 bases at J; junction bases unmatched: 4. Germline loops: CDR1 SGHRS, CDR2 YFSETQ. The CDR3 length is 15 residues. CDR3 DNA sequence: TGCGCCAGCAGCGGGGACAGTAGCTCCTACAATGAGCAGTTCTTC. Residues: CASSGDSSSYNEQFF. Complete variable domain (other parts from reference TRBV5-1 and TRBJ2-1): KAGVTQTPRYLIKTRGQQVTLSCSPISGHRSVSWYQQTPGQGLQFLFEYFSETQRNKGNFPGRFSGRQFSNSRSEMNVSTLELGDSALYLCASSGDSSSYNEQFFGPGTRLTVL.

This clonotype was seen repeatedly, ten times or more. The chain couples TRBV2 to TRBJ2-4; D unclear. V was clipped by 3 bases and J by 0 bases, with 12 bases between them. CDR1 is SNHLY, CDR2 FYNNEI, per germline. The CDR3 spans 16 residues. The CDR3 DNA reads TGTGCCAGCAGTGATGCCGGAACACTAGCCAAAAACATTCAGTACTTC. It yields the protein CASSDAGTLAKNIQYF. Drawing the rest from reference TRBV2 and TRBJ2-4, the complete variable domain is EPEVTQTPSHQVTQMGQEVILRCVPISNHLYFYWYRQILGQKVEFLVSFYNNEISEKSEIFDDQFSVERPDGSNFTLKIRSTKLEDSAMYFCASSDAGTLAKNIQYFGAGTRLSVL.

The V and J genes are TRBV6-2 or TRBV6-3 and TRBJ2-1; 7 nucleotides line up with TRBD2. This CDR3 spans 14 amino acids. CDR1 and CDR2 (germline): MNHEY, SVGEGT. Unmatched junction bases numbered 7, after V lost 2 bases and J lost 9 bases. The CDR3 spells CASSYPGRGGEQFF. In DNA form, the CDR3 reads TGTGCCAGCAGTTACCCGGGGCGCGGGGGTGAGCAGTTCTTC.

CDR3 protein: CASSLDGRSSGANVLTF. CDR3 sequence (DNA): TGCGCCAGCAGCTTGGACGGAAGAAGCTCTGGGGCCAACGTCCTGACTTTC. V gene TRBV5-1 combines with J gene TRBJ2-6; D gene ambiguous. The CDR3 covers 17 residues. Germline V lookup: CDR1 SGHRS, CDR2 YFSETQ. With 0 bases removed from V and 0 bases from J, the gap between germline ends came to 10 bases.

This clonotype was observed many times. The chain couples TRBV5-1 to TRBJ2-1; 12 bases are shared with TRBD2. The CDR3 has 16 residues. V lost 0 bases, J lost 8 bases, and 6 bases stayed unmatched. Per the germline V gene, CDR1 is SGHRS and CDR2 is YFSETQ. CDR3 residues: CASSLARLAGGDEQFF. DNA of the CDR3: TGCGCCAGCAGCTTGGCCCGGCTAGCGGGAGGGGATGAGCAGTTCTTC.

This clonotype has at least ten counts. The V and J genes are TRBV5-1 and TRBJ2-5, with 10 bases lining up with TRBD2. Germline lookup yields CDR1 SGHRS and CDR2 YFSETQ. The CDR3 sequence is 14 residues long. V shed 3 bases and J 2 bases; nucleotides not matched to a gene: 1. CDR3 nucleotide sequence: TGCGCCAGCAGCTCGACTAGCGGGCAAGAGACCCAGTACTTC. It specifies CASSSTSGQETQYF. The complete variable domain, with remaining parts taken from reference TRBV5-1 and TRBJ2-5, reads KAGVTQTPRYLIKTRGQQVTLSCSPISGHRSVSWYQQTPGQGLQFLFEYFSETQRNKGNFPGRFSGRQFSNSRSEMNVSTLELGDSALYLCASSSTSGQETQYFGPGTRLLVL.

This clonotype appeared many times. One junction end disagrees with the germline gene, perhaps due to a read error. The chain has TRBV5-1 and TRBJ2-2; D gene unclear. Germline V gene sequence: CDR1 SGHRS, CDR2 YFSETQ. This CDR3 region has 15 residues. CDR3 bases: TGCGCCAGCAGCTTGGTGGCTGGGAACAGCGGGGAGCTGTTTTTT. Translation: CASSLVAGNSGELFF.

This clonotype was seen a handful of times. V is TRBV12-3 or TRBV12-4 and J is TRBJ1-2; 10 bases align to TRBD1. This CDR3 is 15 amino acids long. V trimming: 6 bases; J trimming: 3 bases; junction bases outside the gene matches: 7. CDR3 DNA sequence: TGTGCCAGCAGCTTGACAGGGGGCTTTGACTATGGCTACACCTTC. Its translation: CASSLTGGFDYGYTF.

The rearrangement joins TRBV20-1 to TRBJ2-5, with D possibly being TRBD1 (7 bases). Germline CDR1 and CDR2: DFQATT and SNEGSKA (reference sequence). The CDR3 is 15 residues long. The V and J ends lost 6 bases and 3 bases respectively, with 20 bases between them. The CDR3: CSAPRRGRSKETQYF. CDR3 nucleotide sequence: TGCAGTGCCCCAAGGAGGGGGCGCTCAAAAGAGACCCAGTACTTC.

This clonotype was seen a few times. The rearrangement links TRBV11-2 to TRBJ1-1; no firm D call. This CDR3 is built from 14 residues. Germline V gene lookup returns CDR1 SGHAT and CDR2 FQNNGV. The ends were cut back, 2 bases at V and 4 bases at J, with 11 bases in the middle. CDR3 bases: TGTGCCAGCAGCTTATTCGGCTATAGCACTGAAGCTTTCTTT. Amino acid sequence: CASSLFGYSTEAFF.

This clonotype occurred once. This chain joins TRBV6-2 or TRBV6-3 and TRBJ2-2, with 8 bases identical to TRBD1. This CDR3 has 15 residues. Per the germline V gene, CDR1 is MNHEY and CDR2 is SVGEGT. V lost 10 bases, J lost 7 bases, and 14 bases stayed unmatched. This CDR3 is CATDNTAGGFGELFF. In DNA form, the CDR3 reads TGTGCCACCGATAATACGGCAGGGGGCTTCGGGGAGCTGTTTTTT.

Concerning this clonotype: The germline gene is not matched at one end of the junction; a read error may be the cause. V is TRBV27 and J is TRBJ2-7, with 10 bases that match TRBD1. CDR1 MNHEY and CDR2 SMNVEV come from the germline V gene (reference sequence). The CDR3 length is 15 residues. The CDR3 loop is CASSISGTGVREQYF. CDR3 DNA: TGTGCCAGCAGTATATCCGGGACAGGGGTTCGCGAGCAGTACTTC.

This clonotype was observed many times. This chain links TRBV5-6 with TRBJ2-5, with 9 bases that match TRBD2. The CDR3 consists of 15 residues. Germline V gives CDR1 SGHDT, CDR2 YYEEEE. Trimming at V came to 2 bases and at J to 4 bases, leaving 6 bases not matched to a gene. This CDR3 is CASSLQATSGETQYF. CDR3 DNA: TGTGCCAGCAGCTTACAGGCGACTAGCGGAGAGACCCAGTACTTC.

The CDR3 loop is CASSEVGGDPEAFF. Here the CDR3 DNA reads TGTGCCAGCAGCGAGGTCGGGGGGGATCCTGAAGCTTTCTTT. The rearrangement uses TRBV5-6 and TRBJ1-1; the D gene is possibly TRBD1 (5 bases). The length of the CDR3 is 14 residues. Per germline, CDR1 SGHDT and CDR2 YYEEEE. V was clipped by 4 bases and J by 6 bases, with 16 bases between them.

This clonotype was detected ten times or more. In nucleotides, the CDR3 is TGCGCCAGCAGCCAAGAACTTCCGGGGCGGGGATCCTACGAGCAGTACTTC. Its translation is CASSQELPGRGSYEQYF. The chain uses TRBV4-1 and TRBJ2-7; tentative D call: TRBD2 (6 bases). V lost 0 bases and J 1 base, leaving 16 bases between the germline ends. Germline CDR1 reads MGHRA; CDR2 reads YSYEKL. CDR3 length: 17 amino acids.

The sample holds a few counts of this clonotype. The CDR3 sequence: CASSLPGGANTEAFF. The CDR3 coding sequence is TGTGCCAGCTCACTACCTGGGGGGGCGAACACTGAAGCTTTCTTT. The V call is TRBV18, the J call TRBJ1-1; D is possibly TRBD1 (6 bases). The germline V gene encodes CDR1 KGHSH and CDR2 LQKENI. The CDR3 has 15 residues. V shed 4 bases and J shed 1 base, with 13 bases lying between them.